These 17 T cell receptor beta chains were sequenced from one sample in a study of T cells in Graves' hyperthyroidism and ophthalmopathy. Amplification of TCR beta CDR3 regions used RNA as the template. In the first-round RT-PCR of the TCR CDR3, the HTBI primer set was used. TCRdb independently ran MiXCR on the multiplex PCR reads; one entry per CDR3 protein. The sample records more than 550,000 distinct CDR3 sequences, about 17% being singletons. Material: blood. These receptors were obtained from a woman in her forties or fifties with Graves' hyperthyroidism that later progressed to Graves' ophthalmopathy.

This chain links TRBV30 with TRBJ1-2, with a possible D match to TRBD1 (5 bases). Germline CDR1 and CDR2: GTSNPN and SVGIG (reference sequence). Between the trimmed V and J ends, which lost 3 bases and 7 bases, there was a span of 15 bases. CDR3 length equals 13 residues. The CDR3 region is CAWSPGGEVGYTF. Written as DNA, the CDR3 is TGTGCCTGGAGCCCCGGGGGAGAGGTTGGCTACACCTTC.

The DNA for the CDR3 is TGTGCCAGCAGCCAAGTTCCCGACAGGGCGAGGGATGGCTACACCTTC. Residues: CASSQVPDRARDGYTF. This sequence joins TRBV3-1 and TRBJ1-2, with 7 nucleotides matching TRBD1. CDR1 and CDR2 (germline): LGHDT, YNNKEL (reference sequence). The CDR3 is 16 residues long. The trim removed 1 base at V and 6 bases at J, leaving 11 bases unmatched.

This chain uses TRBV11-2 with TRBJ1-3; possibly TRBD1 for D (5 bases). The CDR3 has 18 amino acids. Germline CDR1 and CDR2: SGHAT and FQNNGV. Deletions cut 4 bases from V and 0 bases from J, with 19 bases between. The CDR3 DNA is TGTGCCAGCAGCTCACGGCCAGGGTCAACTAACTCTGGAAACACCATATATTTT. It yields the protein CASSSRPGSTNSGNTIYF.

There are many counts of this clonotype. The chain carries TRBV9 and TRBJ1-1, with no clear D. The V gene lost 0 bases and the J gene lost 6 bases, with 12 bases spanning the gap. The CDR3 loop spans 14 amino acids. Germline CDR1 reads SGDLS; CDR2 reads YYNGEE. The CDR3 here is CASSVVRAGAEAFF. In DNA form, the CDR3 reads TGTGCCAGCAGCGTAGTTAGGGCGGGCGCTGAAGCTTTCTTT.

The chain carries TRBV27 and TRBJ2-1, with D possibly TRBD2 on 7 matching bases. Germline-derived CDR1 and CDR2 are MNHEY and SMNVEV (reference sequence). The V end lost 5 bases, the J end lost 9 bases, and 14 bases lay between the germline ends. This CDR3 is built from 13 residues. The CDR3 DNA follows: TGTGCCAGCAGTCTCTGGGAGGGGGGTGAGCAGTTCTTC. It yields the protein CASSLWEGGEQFF.

The chain recombines TRBV20-1 with TRBJ2-5, with D possibly being TRBD2 (6 bases). The CDR3 is 14 amino acids. Trimming shortened V by 6 bases and J by 5 bases, and 19 bases separated the two germline ends. Germline V CDR1 and CDR2: DFQATT, SNEGSKA (reference sequence). The CDR3 DNA is TGCAGTGCCGCCCCGGAGGGTCGGCGGGAGACCCAGTACTTC. Its translation: CSAAPEGRRETQYF.

This clonotype has a handful of counts. The chain carries TRBV5-1 and TRBJ1-2; D unclear. CDR1 and CDR2 from the germline V gene are SGHRS and YFSETQ. The CDR3 totals 13 residues. Trimming stripped 4 bases from V and 5 bases from J, with 12 bases between. In DNA form, the CDR3 reads TGCGCCAGCAGCCCCCCGGACGGATATGGCTACACCTTC. It is translated as CASSPPDGYGYTF.

This clonotype occurred many times. The chain combines TRBV20-1 with TRBJ2-3; 15 nucleotides align to TRBD2. The trim removed 6 bases at V and 5 bases at J, leaving 9 bases unmatched. Germline-derived CDR1 and CDR2 are DFQATT and SNEGSKA (reference sequence). The CDR3 length is 16 residues. CDR3 amino acids: CSAIPGLAGGGDTQYF. The CDR3 coding sequence is TGCAGTGCGATACCGGGACTAGCGGGGGGAGGAGATACGCAGTATTTT.

V usage is TRBV28 and J usage is TRBJ2-1; possibly TRBD1 for D (7 bases). V lost 2 bases and J 3 bases, leaving 20 bases between the germline ends. The germline gives CDR1 MDHEN, CDR2 SYDVKM. This CDR3 comprises 18 residues. The CDR3 DNA reads as TGTGCCAGCAGTTTAGAGAGGGGGGCGGGACAGTTCTACAATGAGCAGTTCTTC. Translation gives CASSLERGAGQFYNEQFF.

The rearrangement joins TRBV19 to TRBJ1-5; no reliable D call. This CDR3 is 15 amino acids long. V lost 4 bases and J lost 1, with 11 bases in between. Per germline, CDR1 LNHDA and CDR2 SQIVND (reference sequence). The CDR3 bases are TGTGCCAGTAGTAGCTTTTTCGAGAGCAATCAGCCCCAGCATTTT. Its protein is CASSSFFESNQPQHF.

This clonotype was observed at least ten times. J is TRBJ2-3 and V is TRBV20-1; TRBD2 is a possible D gene (5 bases). V was trimmed by 1 base and J by 2 bases, leaving 13 bases between them. Germline CDR1 reads DFQATT; CDR2 reads SNEGSKA (reference sequence). The CDR3 is 15 amino acids. The CDR3 region has the DNA TGCAGTGCTAGAGGGATGACGGGGATCACAGATACGCAGTATTTT. This codes for CSARGMTGITDTQYF.

Ten or more counts support this clonotype. The chain joins TRBV27 to TRBJ2-1; D uncertain. V lost 7 bases and J 3 bases, leaving 16 bases between the germline ends. Germline V lookup: CDR1 MNHEY, CDR2 SMNVEV (reference sequence). This CDR3 comprises 15 residues. The CDR3 DNA is TGTGCCAGCATGGGATCCACAGAATTCTACAATGAGCAGTTCTTC. Its translation is CASMGSTEFYNEQFF.

At least ten counts were recorded for this clonotype. V is TRBV6-1 and J is TRBJ2-5; D may be TRBD1 (6 bases). V lost 4 bases and J 1 base, leaving 10 bases between the germline ends. The CDR3 is made up of 14 amino acids. Looked up from germline, CDR1 is MNHNS and CDR2 is SASEGT. Here the CDR3 reads CASSALRGQETQYF. The DNA of the CDR3 is TGTGCCAGCAGTGCCCTCAGGGGCCAAGAGACCCAGTACTTC.

V is TRBV7-2 and J is TRBJ2-2; 14 positions match TRBD2. J gave up 0 bases and V 3 bases, and 6 bases lay outside the gene matches. CDR1 SGHTA and CDR2 FQGNSA come from the germline V gene. This CDR3 contains 19 residues. The CDR3 region has the DNA TGTGCCAGCAGCTTCCCGACTAGCGGGGGGGAGCCGAACACCGGGGAGCTGTTTTTT. Translation: CASSFPTSGGEPNTGELFF. Full variable domain (remainder filled in from reference TRBV7-2 and TRBJ2-2): GAGVSQSPSNKVTEKGKDVELRCDPISGHTALYWYRQSLGQGLEFLIYFQGNSAPDKSGLPSDRFSAERTGGSVSTLTIQRTQQEDSAVYLCASSFPTSGGEPNTGELFFGEGSRLTVL.

The rearrangement uses TRBV7-9 and TRBJ2-7; D tentatively reads TRBD1 or TRBD2 (6 bases each). This CDR3 region has 15 residues. V lost 4 bases and J lost 2, with 15 bases in between. Looked up from germline, CDR1 is SEHNR and CDR2 is FQNEAQ (reference sequence). CDR3 residues: CASSSIGGGTYEQYF. The CDR3 nucleotides read TGTGCCAGCAGCTCCATAGGGGGAGGCACCTACGAGCAGTACTTC.

Only a few counts were recorded for this clonotype. The V and J genes are TRBV3-1 and TRBJ2-1; D gene uncertain. Germline V gene lookup returns CDR1 LGHDT and CDR2 YNNKEL (reference sequence). Trimming stripped 4 bases from V and 3 bases from J, with 13 bases between. This CDR3 contains 15 residues. DNA of the CDR3: TGTGCCAGCAGCCCCCCCCTCGGGTACTACAATGAGCAGTTCTTC. Residues: CASSPPLGYYNEQFF.

This clonotype was counted a few times. V and J are TRBV27 and TRBJ2-7, with 9 bases aligning to TRBD1. V shed 7 bases and J 7 bases; nucleotides not matched to a gene: 20. Per germline, CDR1 MNHEY and CDR2 SMNVEV (reference sequence). The CDR3 is 17 amino acids. CDR3 bases: TGTGCCAGCACTCCGAAAGGACAGGGGATCCCCATTGGGGAGCAGTACTTC. It translates to CASTPKGQGIPIGEQYF.